Presented here are 28 T cell receptor beta chains from one specimen sequenced in a study of memory CD4+ T cells and cytomegalovirus serostatus. Repertoires were generated with immunoSEQ multiplex PCR, while TCRdb's copy carries only in-frame clones and drops some. The sample includes under 35,000 clones, around 74% of them seen just once. Single viable CD3+CD4+CD8-CD45RO+ cells were sorted as the memory CD4+ T cells. Material: memory CD4+ T cells from blood. These receptors were taken from an adult in good health and CMV-seronegative. Some clones in this sample may be carry-over from other donors' samples.

The chain is built from TRBV11-1 and TRBJ1-2; tentative D call: TRBD1 (6 bases). The CDR3 is 12 amino acids. The ends were cut back, 4 bases at V and 8 bases at J, with 11 bases in the middle. The V gene's germline CDR1 is SGHAT and CDR2 FQDESV (reference sequence). The CDR3 nucleotides read TGTGCCAGCAGCTCAGGGGAGGTCGGCTACACCTTC. This gives the protein CASSSGEVGYTF.

The rearrangement joins TRBV25-1 to TRBJ2-3; D call uncertain. This CDR3 spans 12 amino acids. V lost 11 bases, J lost 5 bases, and 14 bases lay in between. From germline, CDR1 is MGHDK and CDR2 SYGVNS. This CDR3 reads CAAGNRRDTQYF. The CDR3 DNA sequence: TGTGCCGCAGGCAATCGGAGAGATACGCAGTATTTT.

V usage is TRBV7-6 and J usage is TRBJ2-5; no firm D call. The V end was cut by 4 bases, the J end by 4 bases, with 13 bases between. CDR1 SGHVS and CDR2 FNYEAQ come from the germline V gene. CDR3 length: 14 residues. The chain's CDR3 is CASSSGVGGETQYF. CDR3 in DNA: TGTGCCAGCAGCTCAGGTGTGGGCGGAGAGACCCAGTACTTC.

This clone was detected once. The chain couples TRBV10-1 to TRBJ1-2, with 11 positions matching TRBD1. Germline V gene sequence: CDR1 WNHNN, CDR2 SYGVQD (reference sequence). This CDR3 has 13 residues. V dropped 6 bases and J dropped 6; count of bases not matched to a gene: 3. CDR3 bases: TGCGCCAGCAGCCCGGACAGGGGGCATGGCTACACCTTC. Protein sequence: CASSPDRGHGYTF.

The chain is built from TRBV7-2 and TRBJ1-2, with D tentatively TRBD1 (5 bases). The CDR3 consists of 15 residues. Trimming pared 5 bases from V and 4 bases from J, leaving 17 bases between. Germline CDR1 SGHTA, CDR2 FQGNSA. The CDR3 nucleotides read TGTGCCAGCAGCCCGTGGGGGGGGACTAGCTATGGCTACACCTTC. Encoded protein: CASSPWGGTSYGYTF.

The chain has TRBV10-2 and TRBJ1-5; the D gene is possibly TRBD1 (6 bases). The V and J ends lost 6 bases and 1 base respectively, with 13 bases between them. CDR1 and CDR2 from the germline V gene are WSHSY and SAAADI. The CDR3 consists of 15 residues. The CDR3 DNA reads as TGCGCCAGCAGCGATATAGACAGGAGCAATCAGCCCCAGCATTTT. Protein product: CASSDIDRSNQPQHF.

The chain has TRBV27 and TRBJ2-3, with D perhaps given as TRBD1 or TRBD2 (5 bases each). CDR3 size: 15 residues. The germline gives CDR1 MNHEY, CDR2 SMNVEV (reference sequence). Trimming pared 6 bases from V and 0 bases from J, leaving 13 bases between. Here the CDR3 reads CASSRGPGSTDTQYF. CDR3 nucleotide sequence: TGTGCCAGCAGCCGGGGCCCCGGTAGCACAGATACGCAGTATTTT.

The gene calls are TRBV7-8 and TRBJ1-5; D is ambiguous. The germline V gene encodes CDR1 SGHVS and CDR2 FQNEAQ. Trimming took off 5 bases at V and 2 bases at J, with 7 bases between the two ends. The CDR3 covers 13 residues. The CDR3 region is CASSQIGNQPQHF. The CDR3 DNA follows: TGTGCCAGCAGCCAGATTGGCAATCAGCCCCAGCATTTT.

In its sample, this clone was seen a few times. The chain carries TRBV18 and TRBJ1-5; D is unclear. Germline CDR1 KGHSH, CDR2 LQKENI. The CDR3 contains 16 residues. Between the trimmed V and J ends, which lost 0 bases and 0 bases, there was a span of 9 bases. CDR3 bases: TGTGCCAGCTCACCACCGTTGAGGGATAGCAATCAGCCCCAGCATTTT. Protein sequence: CASSPPLRDSNQPQHF.

In its sample, this clone was seen once. The rearrangement uses TRBV18 and TRBJ1-2, with a weak D call TRBD1 (6 bases). Trimming removed 3 bases from V and 3 bases from J, with 17 bases in between. CDR1 is KGHSH and CDR2 is LQKENI in the germline V gene. The CDR3 spans 16 residues. CDR3 residues: CASSPRQGTEHYGYTF. The CDR3 DNA reads as TGTGCCAGCTCACCCAGGCAGGGGACGGAACACTATGGCTACACCTTC.

This sequence joins TRBV28 and TRBJ2-3; 7 bases are a match to TRBD2. The germline V gene encodes CDR1 MDHEN and CDR2 SYDVKM. The J segment lost 2 bases and the V segment lost 6 bases, leaving 8 bases of the junction unmatched. CDR3 length: 15 residues. The CDR3, as DNA: TGTGCCAGCAGAAAATCCGGGGGGAACACAGATACGCAGTATTTT. It translates to CASRKSGGNTDTQYF.

This chain links TRBV5-1 with TRBJ1-1, with D possibly TRBD1 on 5 matching bases. Trimming stripped 0 bases from V and 5 bases from J, with 14 bases between. CDR1 and CDR2 (germline): SGHRS, YFSETQ. This CDR3 spans 15 amino acids. CDR3 sequence: CASSLGGGFGTEAFF. CDR3 sequence (DNA): TGCGCCAGCAGCTTGGGCGGGGGGTTTGGGACTGAAGCTTTCTTT. The whole variable domain, remainder taken from reference TRBV5-1 and TRBJ1-1, is KAGVTQTPRYLIKTRGQQVTLSCSPISGHRSVSWYQQTPGQGLQFLFEYFSETQRNKGNFPGRFSGRQFSNSRSEMNVSTLELGDSALYLCASSLGGGFGTEAFFGQGTRLTVV.

The chain joins TRBV6-1 to TRBJ1-5, with 9 bases identical to TRBD1. This CDR3 spans 16 amino acids. After removal of 3 bases from V and 4 bases from J, the junction contained 7 bases not matched to a gene. CDR1 and CDR2 from the germline V gene are MNHNS and SASEGT. DNA of the CDR3: TGTGCCAGCAGTGAGAATTTGGGGACAGGGAATCAGCCCCAGCATTTT. Protein sequence: CASSENLGTGNQPQHF.

V gene TRBV7-2 combines with J gene TRBJ1-1; D is unclear. Germline CDR1 reads SGHTA; CDR2 reads FQGNSA. CDR3 length: 13 amino acids. The V end was cut by 8 bases, the J end by 5 bases, with 15 bases between. The CDR3 region has the DNA TGTGCCAGCCGGGAGGCAGCGGGGACTGAAGCTTTCTTT. Translated: CASREAAGTEAFF.

The chain couples TRBV6-1 to TRBJ1-4, with a possible D match to TRBD1 (6 bases). Germline CDR1 MNHNS, CDR2 SASEGT. This CDR3 spans 15 amino acids. The germline V and J ends were trimmed by 4 bases and 3 bases, with 12 bases remaining between them. The CDR3 DNA reads TGTGCCAGCAGTGCCCAGACAGGACCTAATGAAAAACTGTTTTTT. It translates to CASSAQTGPNEKLFF.

V is TRBV5-6 and J is TRBJ2-7; D could derive from TRBD1 or TRBD2 (5 bases each). V was shortened by 2 bases and J by 6 bases, with 12 bases between the two germline ends. The CDR3 has 13 residues. The germline gives CDR1 SGHDT, CDR2 YYEEEE. DNA for the CDR3: TGTGCCAGCAGCTTCCTTCTTGGGGGCGAGCAGTACTTC. It translates to CASSFLLGGEQYF.

This clone appeared once. CDR3: CASSPAGQFGNRQQYF. Here the CDR3 DNA reads TGTGCCAGTAGCCCTGCCGGACAGTTCGGGAACCGGCAGCAGTACTTC. V gene TRBV19 combines with J gene TRBJ2-7, with D possibly TRBD1 on 6 matching bases. CDR3 length: 16 amino acids. The V gene lost 6 bases and the J gene lost 8 bases, with 26 bases spanning the gap. Germline V gene sequence: CDR1 LNHDA, CDR2 SQIVND (reference sequence).

This clone was found a few times. This chain links TRBV6-1 with TRBJ1-1; 8 bases are shared with TRBD1. Germline V CDR1 and CDR2: MNHNS, SASEGT. The CDR3 has 14 amino acids. The junction had 7 bases not matched to a gene; V was cut back by 6 bases and J by 4 bases. The CDR3 nucleotides are TGTGCCAGCAGAGTGGGACAGGCCGGCACTGAAGCTTTCTTT. Encoded protein: CASRVGQAGTEAFF.

The chain carries TRBV4-1 and TRBJ2-6; 8 bases match TRBD1. V trimming: 0 bases; J trimming: 1 base; junction bases outside the gene matches: 5. The CDR3 sequence is 18 residues long. CDR1 MGHRA and CDR2 YSYEKL come from the germline V gene. The CDR3 reads CASSQDRDRMSGANVLTF. Here the CDR3 DNA reads TGCGCCAGCAGCCAAGACCGGGACAGGATGTCTGGGGCCAACGTCCTGACTTTC.

This clone has more than one count but fewer than ten. This chain connects TRBV30 to TRBJ1-5; D ambiguous. The germline V gene encodes CDR1 GTSNPN and CDR2 SVGIG (reference sequence). This CDR3 comprises 13 residues. V lost 2 bases and J 3 bases, leaving 8 bases between the germline ends. The CDR3, as DNA: TGTGCCTGGAGTTTGAGTAACAATCAGCCCCAGCATTTT. It specifies CAWSLSNNQPQHF.

The rearrangement joins TRBV7-2 to TRBJ1-2, with D maybe TRBD1 (5 bases). The CDR3 sequence is 13 residues long. CDR1 and CDR2 (germline): SGHTA, FQGNSA. V was cut by 2 bases and J by 6 bases, with 10 bases left in between. The CDR3 sequence: CASSLQTANGYTF. In DNA form, the CDR3 reads TGTGCCAGCAGCTTACAGACAGCGAATGGCTACACCTTC.

The V and J genes are TRBV10-3 and TRBJ1-3; no firm D call. This CDR3 comprises 13 residues. The germline CDR1 and CDR2 sequences are ENHRY and SYGVKD. The V end lost 8 bases, the J end lost 0 bases, and 8 bases lay between the germline ends. CDR3: CAIPVSSGNTIYF. The CDR3, as DNA: TGTGCCATCCCAGTTAGCTCTGGAAACACCATATATTTT.

This clone was seen a single time. V usage is TRBV6-1 and J usage is TRBJ1-1; D gene ambiguous. The CDR3 loop spans 13 amino acids. Looked up from germline, CDR1 is MNHNS and CDR2 is SASEGT. V was cut by 9 bases and J by 0 bases, with 11 bases left in between. The CDR3 is CASRGSLNTEAFF. The CDR3, as DNA: TGTGCCAGTCGCGGGTCTCTGAACACTGAAGCTTTCTTT.

V is TRBV28 and J is TRBJ2-7; TRBD1 aligns across 7 bases. The CDR3 totals 12 residues. Per the germline V gene, CDR1 is MDHEN and CDR2 is SYDVKM. V lost 7 bases to trimming and J lost 7 bases; unmatched junction nucleotides: 7. The CDR3 nucleotides read TGTGCCAGCACCCAGGGGGTGCGGGAGCAGTACTTC. This encodes CASTQGVREQYF. Using reference TRBV28 and TRBJ2-7 for the parts outside the CDR3, the full variable domain is DVKVTQSSRYLVKRTGEKVFLECVQDMDHENMFWYRQDPGLGLRLIYFSYDVKMKEKGDIPEGYSVSREKKERFSLILESASTNQTSMYLCASTQGVREQYFGPGTRLTVT.

The CDR3 coding sequence is TGTGCCAGCAGCCAAGGTCGGGGAAGCTCCTACGAGCAGTACTTC. Translated, it gives CASSQGRGSSYEQYF. This chain connects TRBV14 to TRBJ2-7; possibly TRBD2 for D (5 bases). The V end was cut by 1 base, the J end by 0 bases, with 10 bases between. CDR1 and CDR2 from the germline V gene are SGHDN and FVKESK. CDR3 size: 15 residues.

This clone was seen a few times. The CDR3 here is CASSQGSITSGTEAFF. In DNA, the CDR3 is TGCGCCAGCAGCCAAGGCTCCATTACCTCTGGCACTGAAGCTTTCTTT. This chain joins TRBV4-3 and TRBJ1-1; D gene unclear. In germline, CDR1 is LGHNA, CDR2 YSLEER. V was pared by 1 base and J by 4 bases, with 16 bases between. This CDR3 is built from 16 residues.

This clone came up once. The genes are TRBV27 and TRBJ2-1; 13 nucleotides align to TRBD2. Looked up from germline, CDR1 is MNHEY and CDR2 is SMNVEV (reference sequence). The CDR3 is made up of 19 amino acids. V gave up 5 bases and J gave up 8 bases; unmatched junction bases: 18. In DNA form, the CDR3 reads TGTGCCAGCAGTCCGCGGACTAGCGGGGGCCCCGTTAGGCGCGATGAGCAGTTCTTC. Its protein product is CASSPRTSGGPVRRDEQFF.

The gene calls are TRBV7-2 and TRBJ2-7; TRBD1 matches at 9 bases. The CDR3 runs 14 residues. CDR1 and CDR2 from the germline V gene are SGHTA and FQGNSA. The V and J ends lost 4 bases and 1 base, in that order; junction bases with no gene match: 2. CDR3 coding DNA: TGTGCCAGCAGCTCCGGGACAGGGTCCTACGAGCAGTACTTC. It yields the protein CASSSGTGSYEQYF. Together with reference TRBV7-2 and TRBJ2-7, the CDR3 gives the full variable domain: GAGVSQSPSNKVTEKGKDVELRCDPISGHTALYWYRQSLGQGLEFLIYFQGNSAPDKSGLPSDRFSAERTGGSVSTLTIQRTQQEDSAVYLCASSSGTGSYEQYFGPGTRLTVT.